Listed here is a single TCR beta chain. What it binds is not known. The data derive from a study of post-analysis software for immune sequencing data. Study-wide background: Patients had relapsing-remitting, secondary progressive or progressive-relapsing multiple sclerosis; some lacked subtype. Study-wide findings and caveats: With TRBV5-6, TRBV5-1 and TRBV20-1 included, several TRBV segments were more frequent in patients than in controls.

Researchers reported that TCR beta cDNA libraries carried unique molecular identifiers. Starting from approximately 0.95 to 9.8 million T cells, the study yielded about 500,000 cDNA molecules. TCRdb re-called the PCR reads with MiXCR, one entry per CDR3 protein. The profile covers roughly 570,000 distinct CDR3 sequences, with around 34% appearing a single time and 4.5% to 7.5% taken by the ten largest. Germline V gene lookup returns CDR1 DFQATT and CDR2 SNEGSKA (reference sequence). The ends were cut back, 6 bases at V and 0 bases at J, with 9 bases in the middle. The CDR3 sequence is 14 residues long.

Sequenced: blood. The chain links TRBV20-1 to TRBJ2-6, with D maybe TRBD2 (5 bases). The TCR comes from a girl aged 2 to 17 with multiple sclerosis. The chain's CDR3 is CSARRTSGANVLTF. The CDR3 DNA follows: TGCAGTGCCCGGAGGACCTCTGGGGCCAACGTCCTGACTTTC.